The 27 T cell receptor beta chains listed next were all sequenced from one sample in a study of lymphopenia after photon versus proton radiotherapy. Only in-frame clones appear in the TCRdb table, and some are missing; sequencing was by immunoSEQ multiplex PCR. This repertoire shows about 17,000 clones, about 93% found once; its top ten account for about 6%. Specimen: peripheral blood, collected from a patient treated with photon-based radiotherapy. The receptors were gathered from a man in his sixties with pancreatic cancer.

The chain recombines TRBV12-5 with TRBJ2-5; TRBD2 aligns across 11 bases. The CDR3 runs 16 residues. Germline V gene data show CDR1 as LGHNT and CDR2 as FRNRAP. V gave up 4 bases and J gave up 2 bases; unmatched junction bases: 6. CDR3 loop: CASGSPSGGFQETQYF. The CDR3 DNA follows: TGTGCTAGTGGTTCGCCTAGCGGGGGGTTTCAAGAGACCCAGTACTTC.

J is TRBJ1-1 and V is TRBV30, with TRBD1 as a possible D gene (6 bases). Germline CDR1 GTSNPN, CDR2 SVGIG (reference sequence). The V end lost 2 bases, the J end lost 5 bases, and 12 bases lay between the germline ends. The CDR3 consists of 13 residues. The CDR3 loop reads CAWSLQGGTEAFF. CDR3 coding DNA: TGTGCCTGGAGTTTACAGGGAGGGACTGAAGCTTTCTTT.

The chain carries TRBV6-5 and TRBJ2-7, with TRBD1 identical over 7 bases. V was clipped by 6 bases and J by 5 bases; unmatched bases: 10. The germline CDR1 and CDR2 sequences are MNHEY and SVGAGI. The CDR3 contains 14 residues. CDR3 DNA: TGTGCCAGCAGAGCCCGGGACAGTAAACACGAGCAGTACTTC. Translated: CASRARDSKHEQYF.

This chain joins TRBV19 and TRBJ1-5; TRBD1 is a possible D gene (6 bases). V lost 7 bases and J 4 bases, leaving 11 bases between the germline ends. The length of the CDR3 is 13 residues. Per the germline V gene, CDR1 is LNHDA and CDR2 is SQIVND (reference sequence). Here the CDR3 reads CASTGALNQPQHF. CDR3 in DNA: TGTGCCAGTACGGGGGCGTTGAATCAGCCCCAGCATTTT.

The V and J genes are TRBV4-2 and TRBJ2-5, with D unclear. The germline V gene has CDR1 LGHNA and CDR2 YNFKEQ. This CDR3 is built from 16 residues. Trimming stripped 0 bases from V and 3 bases from J, with 14 bases between. CDR3 nucleotides: TGTGCCAGCAGCCAAGAGGCAGGAGCGTTGGAAGAGACCCAGTACTTC. It encodes CASSQEAGALEETQYF.

The J gene is TRBJ1-1, the V gene TRBV2; D is perhaps TRBD1 (6 bases). The CDR3 has 13 amino acids. The V and J ends lost 7 bases and 5 bases respectively, with 14 bases between them. CDR1 is SNHLY, CDR2 FYNNEI, per germline. DNA for the CDR3: TGTGCCAGCAACGAGGGGGTAGGGACTGAAGCTTTCTTT. Amino acid sequence: CASNEGVGTEAFF. The whole variable domain, remainder taken from reference TRBV2 and TRBJ1-1, is EPEVTQTPSHQVTQMGQEVILRCVPISNHLYFYWYRQILGQKVEFLVSFYNNEISEKSEIFDDQFSVERPDGSNFTLKIRSTKLEDSAMYFCASNEGVGTEAFFGQGTRLTVV.

This clone was picked up one time. The gene calls are TRBV5-1 and TRBJ1-5; D call uncertain. The CDR3 has 13 amino acids. V was cut by 4 bases and J by 3 bases, with 8 bases left in between. Germline V CDR1 and CDR2: SGHRS, YFSETQ. The CDR3 nucleotides read TGCGCCAGCAGCATCGGCGCCAATCAGCCCCAGCATTTT. This sequence encodes CASSIGANQPQHF.

The chain links TRBV18 to TRBJ2-1, with D unresolved. The V and J ends lost 2 bases and 10 bases respectively, with 12 bases between them. The CDR3 totals 13 residues. Germline assignment: CDR1 KGHSH and CDR2 LQKENI. The CDR3 protein is CASSPSPGNEQFF. The CDR3 nucleotides are TGTGCCAGCTCACCAAGTCCGGGCAACGAGCAGTTCTTC.

The rearrangement uses TRBV7-3 and TRBJ2-3; the match to TRBD1 covers 10 bases. The J segment lost 0 bases and the V segment lost 7 bases, leaving 7 bases of the junction unmatched. Germline lookup yields CDR1 SGHTA and CDR2 FQGTGA. This CDR3 is 16 amino acids long. The DNA for the CDR3 is TGTGCCAGCAACGACAGGGGGCCCCATAGCACAGATACGCAGTATTTT. Its protein is CASNDRGPHSTDTQYF.

V usage is TRBV30 and J usage is TRBJ1-2; 7 bases align to TRBD1. This CDR3 has 14 amino acids. V was clipped by 2 bases and J by 5 bases; unmatched bases: 8. Germline V lookup: CDR1 GTSNPN, CDR2 SVGIG (reference sequence). Here the CDR3 DNA reads TGTGCCTGGAGTCTGGGACAGTTGACATATGGCTACACCTTC. This codes for CAWSLGQLTYGYTF.

The rearrangement joins TRBV7-2 to TRBJ1-6; the D gene is possibly TRBD1 (5 bases). CDR1 and CDR2 from the germline V gene are SGHTA and FQGNSA. The CDR3 is 14 amino acids. Trimming removed 4 bases from V and 12 bases from J, with 16 bases in between. The CDR3 DNA reads TGTGCCAGCAGCTCCACTTGGGGGGATGTACCCCTCCACTTT. Amino acid sequence: CASSSTWGDVPLHF.

The J gene is TRBJ2-7, the V gene TRBV7-8, with 9 nucleotides matching TRBD1. Germline loops: CDR1 SGHVS, CDR2 FQNEAQ. CDR3 length: 14 amino acids. The trim removed 8 bases at V and 6 bases at J, leaving 11 bases unmatched. CDR3 sequence (DNA): TGTGCCAGCGGGCCCCGACAGGGGGTCGGCGAGCAGTACTTC. It is translated as CASGPRQGVGEQYF.

This chain joins TRBV18 and TRBJ2-2; 7 bases fit TRBD1. After removal of 4 bases from V and 0 bases from J, the junction contained 2 bases not matched to a gene. The CDR3 has 15 residues. Germline values: CDR1 KGHSH, CDR2 LQKENI. The chain's CDR3 is CASSRGQTNTGELFF. The CDR3 DNA reads TGTGCCAGCTCACGGGGACAGACGAACACCGGGGAGCTGTTTTTT.

The chain combines TRBV7-2 with TRBJ1-1; no clear D gene. In germline, CDR1 is SGHTA, CDR2 FQGNSA. Trimming took 3 bases from V and 2 from J, leaving 7 bases between them. The CDR3 has 13 amino acids. Here the CDR3 DNA reads TGTGCCAGCAGCTTCGGGCTCAACACTGAAGCTTTCTTT. It encodes CASSFGLNTEAFF. The full variable domain, completed using reference TRBV7-2 and TRBJ1-1, is GAGVSQSPSNKVTEKGKDVELRCDPISGHTALYWYRQSLGQGLEFLIYFQGNSAPDKSGLPSDRFSAERTGGSVSTLTIQRTQQEDSAVYLCASSFGLNTEAFFGQGTRLTVV.

The rearrangement links TRBV9 to TRBJ2-3; 10 bases line up with TRBD2. This CDR3 has 17 residues. J gave up 5 bases and V 3 bases, and 12 bases lay outside the gene matches. Germline V gene data show CDR1 as SGDLS and CDR2 as YYNGEE. In DNA, the CDR3 is TGTGCCAGCAGCGCCAGTGTTAGCGGGGGGCCTGGAGATACGCAGTATTTT. This gives the protein CASSASVSGGPGDTQYF.

V usage is TRBV18 and J usage is TRBJ1-2, with 7 nucleotides matching TRBD1. CDR3 length equals 13 residues. Germline-derived CDR1 and CDR2 are KGHSH and LQKENI. The trim removed 3 bases at V and 7 bases at J, leaving 5 bases unmatched. In nucleotides, the CDR3 is TGTGCCAGCTCACCTCGACAGGGTACTGGCTACACCTTC. This translates into CASSPRQGTGYTF. The complete variable domain, with remaining parts taken from reference TRBV18 and TRBJ1-2, reads NAGVMQNPRHLVRRRGQEARLRCSPMKGHSHVYWYRQLPEEGLKFMVYLQKENIIDESGMPKERFSAEFPKEGPSILRIQQVVRGDSAAYFCASSPRQGTGYTFGSGTRLTVV.

The rearrangement uses TRBV6-1 and TRBJ1-2; possible D gene TRBD1, 5 bases. Germline V CDR1 and CDR2: MNHNS, SASEGT. V was clipped by 10 bases and J by 2 bases, with 8 bases between them. The CDR3 consists of 11 residues. In DNA form, the CDR3 reads TGTGCCACCCGGGACAACTATGGCTACACCTTC. This codes for CATRDNYGYTF.

This sequence joins TRBV6-5 and TRBJ2-7; TRBD2 agrees at 9 bases. CDR3 length: 14 residues. The V gene's germline CDR1 is MNHEY and CDR2 SVGAGI. V shed 6 bases and J 3 bases; nucleotides not matched to a gene: 6. The CDR3: CASRLAGTNYEQYF. The CDR3 nucleotides are TGTGCCAGCAGGCTAGCGGGGACCAACTACGAGCAGTACTTC.

This rearrangement joins TRBV14 to TRBJ2-5, with no clear D. CDR3 length: 12 residues. Germline V lookup: CDR1 SGHDN, CDR2 FVKESK. The germline V and J ends were trimmed by 3 bases and 5 bases, with 7 bases remaining between them. This CDR3 reads CASSHPRETQYF. The CDR3 region has the DNA TGTGCCAGCAGCCACCCGCGGGAGACCCAGTACTTC.

V is TRBV6-5 and J is TRBJ2-5; possible D gene TRBD2, 7 bases. V was cut by 6 bases and J by 4 bases, with 15 bases left in between. This CDR3 has 14 amino acids. Per the germline V gene, CDR1 is MNHEY and CDR2 is SVGAGI. CDR3 loop: CASRRTGRGETQYF. The CDR3 DNA reads TGTGCCAGCAGGCGAACAGGGAGGGGAGAGACCCAGTACTTC.

The chain recombines TRBV11-2 with TRBJ1-3, with a tentative D call TRBD1 (6 bases). This CDR3 is 15 amino acids long. The germline V gene has CDR1 SGHAT and CDR2 FQNNGV. Deletions cut 8 bases from V and 0 bases from J, with 14 bases between. This chain's CDR3 is CASYRDTGSGNTIYF. Written as DNA, the CDR3 is TGTGCCAGCTACCGGGACACGGGCTCTGGAAACACCATATATTTT.

The gene calls are TRBV4-2 and TRBJ2-5; 11 bases map to TRBD2. The CDR3 length is 18 residues. V was pared by 0 bases and J by 0 bases, with 6 bases of the junction left unmatched. CDR1 LGHNA and CDR2 YNFKEQ come from the germline V gene. CDR3: CASSQDLAGGRYQETQYF. CDR3 DNA: TGTGCCAGCAGCCAAGACCTAGCGGGGGGCCGGTACCAAGAGACCCAGTACTTC.

The chain joins TRBV7-2 to TRBJ1-1, with 9 bases identical to TRBD1. The germline gives CDR1 SGHTA, CDR2 FQGNSA. The CDR3 consists of 14 residues. Trimming took 6 bases from V and 3 from J; bases not matched to a gene: 5. CDR3 amino acids: CASSLQGAYTEAFF. CDR3 sequence (DNA): TGTGCCAGCAGTCTACAGGGGGCGTACACTGAAGCTTTCTTT.

V usage is TRBV7-8 and J usage is TRBJ2-1; tentative D call: TRBD2 (5 bases). In germline, CDR1 is SGHVS, CDR2 FQNEAQ. The CDR3 sequence is 16 residues long. The V gene lost 1 base and the J gene lost 6 bases, with 16 bases spanning the gap. CDR3: CASSLVAGWGVNEQFF. For the CDR3, the DNA is TGTGCCAGCAGCTTAGTCGCGGGCTGGGGAGTCAATGAGCAGTTCTTC.

The rearrangement joins TRBV19 to TRBJ1-4, with D possibly being TRBD1 (5 bases). CDR1 LNHDA and CDR2 SQIVND come from the germline V gene (reference sequence). This CDR3 contains 16 residues. Between the trimmed V and J ends, which lost 3 bases and 3 bases, there was a span of 14 bases. CDR3 loop: CASSIQSGFSNEKLFF. The CDR3 DNA reads TGTGCCAGTAGTATTCAGTCAGGGTTCTCTAATGAAAAACTGTTTTTT.

The V call is TRBV6-1, the J call TRBJ2-5, with D maybe TRBD1 (6 bases). The germline CDR1 and CDR2 sequences are MNHNS and SASEGT. V lost 7 bases and J 5 bases, leaving 20 bases between the germline ends. The CDR3 totals 15 residues. The CDR3 DNA reads as TGTGCCAGCACCGAAGGCTGGGGGCTAGGGGAGACCCAGTACTTC. Translated: CASTEGWGLGETQYF.

V is TRBV30 and J is TRBJ2-5; D tentatively reads TRBD1 or TRBD2 (6 bases each). The germline CDR1 and CDR2 sequences are GTSNPN and SVGIG (reference sequence). Trimming stripped 5 bases from V and 5 bases from J, with 18 bases between. The CDR3 consists of 14 residues. In DNA form, the CDR3 reads TGTGCCTGGGCCGGGGGCTCCCCGGGGGAGACCCAGTACTTC. Amino acids: CAWAGGSPGETQYF.